The clone carrying this T cell receptor beta chain was picked up one time. Its antigen remains unknown. Deletions cut 4 bases from V and 0 bases from J, with 13 bases between. CDR1 and CDR2 from the germline V gene are SGDLS and YYNGEE. The CDR3 contains 15 residues. Data came from immunoSEQ multiplex PCR; TCRdb stores just in-frame clones and leaves some out. The repertoire holds approximately 94,000 clones, with roughly 80% as singletons. This record comes from a study of radiotherapy plus CTLA-4 blockade in lung cancer. Findings and caveats of the study: Interferon-beta and early blood T cell clone dynamics reportedly predicted response best.

The TCR sequence derives from a human donor with non-small cell lung cancer that progressed on radiotherapy plus ipilimumab. This specimen consisted of peripheral blood, obtained from a patient treated with radiotherapy plus ipilimumab. This sequence joins TRBV9 and TRBJ2-5; D is possibly TRBD1 or TRBD2 (5 bases each). This chain's CDR3 is CASSTGTAYQETQYF. The CDR3 nucleotides are TGTGCCAGCAGCACGGGGACGGCTTACCAAGAGACCCAGTACTTC.